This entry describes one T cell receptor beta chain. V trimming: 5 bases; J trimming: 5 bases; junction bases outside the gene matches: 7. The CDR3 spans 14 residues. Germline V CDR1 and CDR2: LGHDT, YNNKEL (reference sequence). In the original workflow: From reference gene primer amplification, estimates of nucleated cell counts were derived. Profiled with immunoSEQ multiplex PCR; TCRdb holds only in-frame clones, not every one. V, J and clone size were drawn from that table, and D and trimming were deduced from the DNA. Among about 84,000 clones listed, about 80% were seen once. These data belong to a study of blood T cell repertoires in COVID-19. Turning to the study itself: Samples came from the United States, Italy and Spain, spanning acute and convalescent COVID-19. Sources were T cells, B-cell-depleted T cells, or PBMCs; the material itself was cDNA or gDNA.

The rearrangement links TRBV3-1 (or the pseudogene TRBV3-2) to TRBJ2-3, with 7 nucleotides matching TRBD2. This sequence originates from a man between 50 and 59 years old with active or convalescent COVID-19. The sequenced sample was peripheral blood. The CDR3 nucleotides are TGTGCCAGCAGCTTAGGGACTACCGGAGATACGCAGTATTTT. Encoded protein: CASSLGTTGDTQYF.